Shown below are 3 T cell receptor beta chains from a single sample sequenced in a study of blood T cell repertoires in COVID-19. This table comes from immunoSEQ multiplex PCR, and its TCRdb copy is limited to in-frame clones, with some not included. The sample lists 120,000 to 150,000 clones; approximately 89% were seen once. Sequencing used peripheral blood. The receptors come from a human donor in a cohort sampled during active COVID-19.

This chain joins TRBV5-8 and TRBJ2-1, with 9 bases fitting TRBD1. CDR1 is SGHTS and CDR2 is YDEGEE in the germline V gene. This CDR3 has 16 amino acids. The J segment lost 2 bases and the V segment lost 4 bases, leaving 7 bases of the junction unmatched. The DNA of the CDR3 is TGTGCCAGCAGCATACCCCGGGACAGGGCCTACAATGAGCAGTTCTTC. Its translation is CASSIPRDRAYNEQFF.

The rearrangement joins TRBV30 to TRBJ1-5; TRBD1 might be the D (5 bases). Germline assignment: CDR1 GTSNPN and CDR2 SVGIG (reference sequence). Trimming removed 2 bases from V and 5 bases from J, with 13 bases in between. The CDR3 runs 14 residues. The CDR3 here is CAWSRQGRYQPQHF. The CDR3, as DNA: TGTGCCTGGAGTAGGCAGGGCCGATATCAGCCCCAGCATTTT.

J is TRBJ1-4 and V is TRBV18, with 12 bases fitting TRBD1. The germline gives CDR1 KGHSH, CDR2 LQKENI. Losses at the gene ends were 3 bases for V and 7 bases for J; bases not matched to a gene: 0. This CDR3 comprises 14 residues. CDR3 DNA: TGTGCCAGCTCACCGGGACAGGGGGCTGAAAAACTGTTTTTT. Translation gives CASSPGQGAEKLFF. Full variable domain (missing parts from reference TRBV18 and TRBJ1-4): NAGVMQNPRHLVRRRGQEARLRCSPMKGHSHVYWYRQLPEEGLKFMVYLQKENIIDESGMPKERFSAEFPKEGPSILRIQQVVRGDSAAYFCASSPGQGAEKLFFGSGTQLSVL.